These 23 T cell receptor beta chains share one sample of origin, sequenced in a study of regulatory T cells in long-lasting Graves disease. Time point defined: newly diagnosed GD, antithyroid drugs for less than 3 months. After RNA was extracted from PBMCs, the TCR library was made from it. Both iRepertoire HTBI primers and Arm-PCR of CDR3 regions were used to build the TCR beta libraries. TCRdb called the multiplex PCR reads again in MiXCR, with one record for every CDR3 protein. This repertoire shows approximately 400,000 distinct CDR3 sequences, around 14% found once; its top ten account for around 17%. These data also formed part of another study, on T cells in Graves' hyperthyroidism and ophthalmopathy.

The sequenced sample was peripheral blood mononuclear cells (PBMCs), obtained at new diagnosis, from a patient treated with antithyroid drugs. The source of these receptors is a woman aged 25 to 39 with Graves disease.

Many counts were recorded for this clonotype. The CDR3 nucleotides are TGTGCCAGCAGTCCCCCACAGGGGGTACTCTACGAGCAGTACTTC. Amino acid sequence: CASSPPQGVLYEQYF. V is TRBV28 and J is TRBJ2-7; 8 bases fit TRBD1. CDR3 size: 15 residues. Germline values: CDR1 MDHEN, CDR2 SYDVKM. V gave up 5 bases and J gave up 3 bases; unmatched junction bases: 9.

This clonotype was seen at least ten times. The gene calls are TRBV7-4 and TRBJ2-3, with D tentatively TRBD1 (5 bases). CDR1 is SGHVT and CDR2 is SQSDAQ in the germline V gene. The CDR3 has 15 amino acids. Trimming took 3 bases from V and 2 from J, leaving 12 bases between them. The CDR3 protein is CASSFVTGFTDTQYF. The CDR3 nucleotides read TGTGCCAGCAGCTTCGTCACAGGCTTCACAGATACGCAGTATTTT.

The table lists this clonotype with a few counts. The chain couples TRBV28 to TRBJ1-6; D is undetermined. Trimming removed 3 bases at V and 10 bases at J, with 16 bases between. This CDR3 is 15 amino acids long. The germline V gene encodes CDR1 MDHEN and CDR2 SYDVKM. CDR3 residues: CASSFVLEGNSPLHF. CDR3 sequence (DNA): TGTGCCAGCAGTTTCGTACTAGAAGGAAACTCACCCCTCCACTTT. The complete variable domain, with remaining parts taken from reference TRBV28 and TRBJ1-6, reads DVKVTQSSRYLVKRTGEKVFLECVQDMDHENMFWYRQDPGLGLRLIYFSYDVKMKEKGDIPEGYSVSREKKERFSLILESASTNQTSMYLCASSFVLEGNSPLHFGNGTRLTVT.

This clonotype has just a few counts. The V gene is TRBV6-2 or TRBV6-3, the J gene TRBJ2-5, with D unresolved. The CDR3 runs 12 residues. The V gene's germline CDR1 is MNHEY and CDR2 SVGEGT. The ends were cut back, 10 bases at V and 1 base at J, with 10 bases in the middle. The CDR3 region is CATVAVQETQYF. DNA for the CDR3: TGTGCCACAGTCGCTGTCCAAGAGACCCAGTACTTC.

This clonotype was counted a few times. The junction shows a germline mismatch at one end, possibly a read error. The V gene is TRBV5-6, the J gene TRBJ2-5; TRBD2 matches 8 bases. This CDR3 is 14 amino acids long. Germline CDR1 is SGHDT and CDR2 is YYEEEE. The DNA for the CDR3 is TGTGCCAGCAGCTCCCGCACTAGCGGACCCGCCGAGTACTTT. It yields the protein CASSSRTSGPAEYF.

This clonotype has ten or more counts. The chain recombines TRBV7-9 with TRBJ2-7; 8 nucleotides agree with TRBD2. The V segment lost 5 bases and the J segment 6 bases; nucleotides outside the gene matches: 3. Per germline, CDR1 SEHNR and CDR2 FQNEAQ (reference sequence). This CDR3 spans 12 amino acids. The CDR3 DNA sequence: TGTGCCAGCAGCGTTCTAGCGGGCGAGCAGTACTTC. Residues: CASSVLAGEQYF.

This clonotype was picked up a small number of times. The chain has TRBV2 and TRBJ2-3; D is uncertain. From germline, CDR1 is SNHLY and CDR2 FYNNEI. This CDR3 comprises 16 residues. Trimming removed 1 base from V and 6 bases from J, with 17 bases in between. This CDR3 reads CASSEGLKAPWDTQYF. CDR3 bases: TGTGCCAGCAGTGAAGGGCTTAAGGCCCCGTGGGATACGCAGTATTTT.

The V call is TRBV6-1, the J call TRBJ1-1; the D gene is possibly TRBD1 (5 bases). V lost 4 bases, J lost 3 bases, and 15 bases lay in between. CDR3 length: 15 residues. Per germline, CDR1 MNHNS and CDR2 SASEGT. In DNA form, the CDR3 reads TGTGCCAGCAGTGCCAGAGGGGCCGGGGACACTGAAGCTTTCTTT. Encoded protein: CASSARGAGDTEAFF.

The sample holds many counts of this clonotype. The gene calls are TRBV7-9 and TRBJ2-1; D might be TRBD2 (5 bases). V was trimmed by 4 bases and J by 9 bases, leaving 7 bases between them. The V gene's germline CDR1 is SEHNR and CDR2 FQNEAQ (reference sequence). The CDR3 runs 11 residues. Here the CDR3 reads CASSWSGEQFF. CDR3 in DNA: TGTGCCAGCAGCTGGAGCGGTGAGCAGTTCTTC.

About this clonotype: This may arise from a read error, as a much more abundant clone is one base away. The chain couples TRBV2 to TRBJ2-1; D possibly corresponds to TRBD1 (6 bases). V lost 7 bases and J 4 bases, leaving 20 bases between the germline ends. The CDR3 sequence is 16 residues long. The germline V gene has CDR1 SNHLY and CDR2 FYNNEI. CDR3 in DNA: TGTGCCAGCATGGGGGCCGGGGCCAGCCCATACAATGAGCAGTTCTTC. Protein sequence: CASMGAGASPYNEQFF.

This clonotype was seen repeatedly, ten times or more. The chain couples TRBV11-2 to TRBJ1-5; unclear D gene. There are 15 residues in the CDR3. Trimming took off 1 base at V and 8 bases at J, with 15 bases between the two ends. The germline V gene has CDR1 SGHAT and CDR2 FQNNGV. The CDR3 DNA reads as TGTGCCAGCAGCTTAGGGCAATCAGTTGGTGAGCCCCAGCATTTT. Encoded protein: CASSLGQSVGEPQHF.

In this sample, this clonotype turned up many times. This chain uses TRBV27 with TRBJ2-1, with 14 bases matching TRBD2. The V segment lost 6 bases and the J segment 2 bases; nucleotides outside the gene matches: 9. Germline V gene lookup returns CDR1 MNHEY and CDR2 SMNVEV (reference sequence). There are 18 residues in the CDR3. The CDR3 region has the DNA TGTGCCAGCAGCACTTACCAGGGACTAGCGGGAGCCTACAATGAGCAGTTCTTC. It yields the protein CASSTYQGLAGAYNEQFF.

The CDR3 coding sequence is TGTGCCATCAGACCTGGACTGAACTTCTCCTACGAGCAGTACTTC. Protein sequence: CAIRPGLNFSYEQYF. The V gene is TRBV10-3, the J gene TRBJ2-7; tentative D call: TRBD2 (5 bases). This CDR3 spans 15 amino acids. Trimming left V 6 bases short and J 0 bases short, with 15 bases between. CDR1 and CDR2 (germline): ENHRY, SYGVKD.

The sample holds a few counts of this clonotype. This chain uses TRBV9 with TRBJ2-7, with D possibly TRBD1 on 5 matching bases. V lost 0 bases to trimming and J lost 2 bases, with 12 bases between them. Germline V gene data show CDR1 as SGDLS and CDR2 as YYNGEE. The length of the CDR3 is 15 residues. CDR3 amino acids: CASSVEVGATYEQYF. The CDR3 DNA follows: TGTGCCAGCAGCGTAGAGGTAGGGGCAACCTACGAGCAGTACTTC. Supplemented by reference TRBV9 and TRBJ2-7, the full variable domain reads DSGVTQTPKHLITATGQRVTLRCSPRSGDLSVYWYQQSLDQGLQFLIQYYNGEERAKGNILERFSAQQFPDLHSELNLSSLELGDSALYFCASSVEVGATYEQYFGPGTRLTVT.

This clonotype was counted a single time. This chain joins TRBV6-1 and TRBJ2-4, with 9 bases lining up with TRBD2. J gave up 2 bases and V 1 base, and 18 bases lay outside the gene matches. The germline V gene has CDR1 MNHNS and CDR2 SASEGT. There are 21 residues in the CDR3. The CDR3 DNA follows: TGTGCCAGCAGTGAAGATTGGTTGTTGGTAGCGGGAGAGCTAACCAAAAACATTCAGTACTTC. It specifies CASSEDWLLVAGELTKNIQYF.

In its sample, this clonotype was seen many times. The chain carries TRBV28 and TRBJ2-7; 10 bases match TRBD1. J lost 0 bases, V lost 1 base, and 12 bases had no gene match. This CDR3 is 19 amino acids long. Germline CDR1 reads MDHEN; CDR2 reads SYDVKM. The CDR3 loop is CASSLSGTGVNTLSYEQYF. CDR3 DNA sequence: TGTGCCAGCAGTTTATCTGGGACAGGGGTTAACACCCTCTCCTACGAGCAGTACTTC.

Points on this clonotype: One base away lies a much larger clone, so this may be a sequencing read error. V usage is TRBV18 and J usage is TRBJ1-5; 10 nucleotides agree with TRBD1. The trim removed 6 bases at V and 6 bases at J, leaving 8 bases unmatched. CDR1 and CDR2 from the germline V gene are KGHSH and LQKENI. This CDR3 is built from 15 residues. The CDR3 region has the DNA TGTGCCAGCTCGCCCGGGACAGGGGTACCTCAGCCCCAGCATTTT. It yields the protein CASSPGTGVPQPQHF. Complete variable domain (other parts from reference TRBV18 and TRBJ1-5): NAGVMQNPRHLVRRRGQEARLRCSPMKGHSHVYWYRQLPEEGLKFMVYLQKENIIDESGMPKERFSAEFPKEGPSILRIQQVVRGDSAAYFCASSPGTGVPQPQHFGDGTRLSIL.

This clonotype has just a few counts. This clone may be a read error of a much larger clone one base away. The rearrangement links TRBV11-1 to TRBJ2-1; 8 bases match TRBD2. The CDR3 loop spans 16 amino acids. Looked up from germline, CDR1 is SGHAT and CDR2 is FQDESV (reference sequence). The CDR3 here is CASSLRASGFYNEQSF. The CDR3 region has the DNA TGTGCCAGCAGCTTACGGGCTAGCGGGTTTTACAATGAGCAGTCCTTC. Full variable domain (missing parts from reference TRBV11-1 and TRBJ2-1): EAEVAQSPRYKITEKSQAVAFWCDPISGHATLYWYRQILGQGPELLVQFQDESVVDDSQLPKDRFSAERLKGVDSTLKIQPAELGDSAMYLCASSLRASGFYNEQSFGPGTRLTVL.

The chain carries TRBV20-1 and TRBJ2-2, with TRBD1 identical over 7 bases. Germline CDR1 is DFQATT and CDR2 is SNEGSKA (reference sequence). The CDR3 totals 16 residues. V lost 2 bases, J lost 9 bases, and 15 bases stayed unmatched. The CDR3 region is CSARPRQGRSPRELFF. The CDR3 bases are TGCAGTGCTAGACCCCGACAGGGAAGGAGTCCCCGGGAGCTGTTTTTT.

About this clonotype: Since a much larger clone is just one base distant, this may be a read error. The rearrangement joins TRBV6-1 to TRBJ2-1, with a tentative D call TRBD1 (5 bases). The CDR3 sequence is 12 residues long. The germline V gene encodes CDR1 MNHNS and CDR2 SASEGT. Trimming pared 11 bases from V and 10 bases from J, leaving 18 bases between. This CDR3 is CASDQGSYEQFF. The CDR3 nucleotides are TGTGCCTCCGACCAGGGCTCCTACGAGCAGTTCTTC.

The genes are TRBV27 and TRBJ2-1, with 9 bases fitting TRBD2. TRBJ2-5 explains the end of the DNA better; the J call may be wrong. This CDR3 contains 13 residues. Germline V gene sequence: CDR1 MNHEY, CDR2 SMNVEV (reference sequence). For the CDR3, the DNA is TGTGCCAGCAGCTTTAGCGGGAGAGAGACCCAGTACTTC. Translated: CASSFSGRETQYF.

This clonotype has at least ten counts. V usage is TRBV12-3 or TRBV12-4 and J usage is TRBJ2-1; no reliable D call. TRBJ2-5 matches the DNA end more closely, so the J call is doubtful. The CDR3 contains 12 residues. In DNA, the CDR3 is TGTGCCAGCCTGAGAAACCAAGAGACCCAGTACTTC. Residues: CASLRNQETQYF.

A few counts support this clonotype. This rearrangement joins TRBV19 to TRBJ2-7; D unclear. Trimming took off 0 bases at V and 3 bases at J, with 6 bases between the two ends. CDR3 length: 13 amino acids. Germline CDR1 and CDR2: LNHDA and SQIVND (reference sequence). CDR3 DNA sequence: TGTGCCAGTAGTATAGACAGAAGCTACGAGCAGTACTTC. It encodes CASSIDRSYEQYF. The variable domain in full, completed from reference TRBV19 and TRBJ2-7, reads DGGITQSPKYLFRKEGQNVTLSCEQNLNHDAMYWYRQDPGQGLRLIYYSQIVNDFQKGDIAEGYSVSREKKESFPLTVTSAQKNPTAFYLCASSIDRSYEQYFGPGTRLTVT.